This passage covers 27 T cell receptor beta chains from one sample sequenced in a study of T cell responses to AZD1222 COVID-19 vaccine. Clones were read by immunoSEQ multiplex PCR, and TCRdb kept only the in-frame ones, dropping some. Of tens of thousands of clones listed, 80% to 85% are singletons. Material: peripheral blood, obtained on day 0 of AZD1222 vaccination. The receptors here all came from an adult in good health.

The CDR3 region has the DNA TGTGCCAGCAGTAAGGACAGGGGATACAATGAGCAGTTCTTC. It is translated as CASSKDRGYNEQFF. The rearrangement joins TRBV6-5 to TRBJ2-1; 9 bases are a match to TRBD1. The germline CDR1 and CDR2 sequences are MNHEY and SVGAGI. With 5 bases clipped from V and 4 bases from J, the junction kept 3 bases outside the gene matches. This CDR3 is 14 amino acids long.

This chain's CDR3 is CSVEGSPNYGYTF. Here the CDR3 DNA reads TGCAGCGTTGAGGGTAGTCCTAACTATGGCTACACCTTC. The chain combines TRBV29-1 with TRBJ1-2; D uncertain. Trimming cost V 3 bases and J 0 bases, with 8 bases left between them. The CDR3 is made up of 13 amino acids. The germline gives CDR1 SQVTM, CDR2 ANQGSEA.

V and J are TRBV18 and TRBJ1-4; D is unresolved. V was pared by 3 bases and J by 8 bases, with 13 bases between. In germline, CDR1 is KGHSH, CDR2 LQKENI. The CDR3 covers 14 residues. This CDR3 is CASSPGLGNEKLFF. The CDR3 coding sequence is TGTGCCAGCTCACCGGGCTTGGGGAACGAAAAACTGTTTTTT.

This rearrangement joins TRBV4-2 to TRBJ2-2; D may match TRBD1 or TRBD2 (6 bases each). Germline lookup yields CDR1 LGHNA and CDR2 YNFKEQ. The V end was cut by 1 base, the J end by 4 bases, with 13 bases between. This CDR3 has 16 residues. CDR3 sequence reads: CASSQGGDIGTGELFF. The CDR3, as DNA: TGTGCCAGCAGCCAAGGGGGGGACATCGGCACCGGGGAGCTGTTTTTT.

This chain uses TRBV7-8 with TRBJ1-1, with D perhaps matching TRBD1 (6 bases). V was clipped by 0 bases and J by 11 bases, with 13 bases between them. From germline, CDR1 is SGHVS and CDR2 FQNEAQ. The CDR3 runs 13 residues. The CDR3 loop is CASSLAGGQIAFF. The CDR3 DNA sequence: TGTGCCAGCAGCTTAGCGGGCGGACAGATCGCTTTCTTT. Full variable domain (outside the CDR3, taken from reference TRBV7-8 and TRBJ1-1): GAGVSQSPRYKVAKRGQDVALRCDPISGHVSLFWYQQALGQGPEFLTYFQNEAQLDKSGLPSDRFFAERPEGSVSTLKIQRTQQEDSAVYLCASSLAGGQIAFFGQGTRLTVV.

Only a few counts were recorded for this clone. The chain couples TRBV6-1 to TRBJ1-5; TRBD1 is a possible D gene (5 bases). The germline CDR1 and CDR2 sequences are MNHNS and SASEGT. The CDR3 is made up of 14 amino acids. Trimming pared 2 bases from V and 3 bases from J, leaving 8 bases between. The CDR3 loop reads CASSEMGVNQPQHF. Written as DNA, the CDR3 is TGTGCCAGCAGTGAAATGGGGGTCAATCAGCCCCAGCATTTT.

The chain uses TRBV19 and TRBJ1-3; maybe TRBD1 (5 bases). The V gene lost 11 bases and the J gene lost 7 bases, with 18 bases spanning the gap. CDR3 length equals 13 residues. Germline-derived CDR1 and CDR2 are LNHDA and SQIVND (reference sequence). The CDR3 DNA is TGTGCCGTTACTACAGGCTTCCGTAACACCATATATTTT. This encodes CAVTTGFRNTIYF. The variable domain in full, completed from reference TRBV19 and TRBJ1-3, reads DGGITQSPKYLFRKEGQNVTLSCEQNLNHDAMYWYRQDPGQGLRLIYYSQIVNDFQKGDIAEGYSVSREKKESFPLTVTSAQKNPTAFYLCAVTTGFRNTIYFGEGSWLTVV.

The chain employs TRBV6-5 and TRBJ1-5, with TRBD1 matching over 10 bases. Trimming took 2 bases from V and 7 from J; bases not matched to a gene: 8. The CDR3 spans 16 residues. Germline V gene lookup returns CDR1 MNHEY and CDR2 SVGAGI. The CDR3 bases are TGTGCCAGCAGTTACGGGGACAGGGGTGGGGTCCAGCCCCAGCATTTT. Protein sequence: CASSYGDRGGVQPQHF.

The gene calls are TRBV7-9 and TRBJ1-4, with D unclear. The CDR3 totals 18 residues. Deletions cut 5 bases from V and 7 bases from J, with 26 bases between. From germline, CDR1 is SEHNR and CDR2 FQNEAQ (reference sequence). CDR3: CASSISPGRGLGSEKLFF. The CDR3 bases are TGTGCCAGCAGCATCAGCCCGGGCAGAGGTCTGGGGAGTGAAAAACTGTTTTTT. Using reference TRBV7-9 and TRBJ1-4 for the parts outside the CDR3, the full variable domain is DTGVSQNPRHKITKRGQNVTFRCDPISEHNRLYWYRQTLGQGPEFLTYFQNEAQLEKSRLLSDRFSAERPKGSFSTLEIQRTEQGDSAMYLCASSISPGRGLGSEKLFFGSGTQLSVL.

This clone was recorded only once. V gene TRBV18 combines with J gene TRBJ1-2; D is unresolved. CDR3 length: 11 amino acids. Deletions cut 6 bases from V and 3 bases from J, with 5 bases between. CDR1 and CDR2 (germline): KGHSH, LQKENI. CDR3 in DNA: TGTGCCAGCTCTCCCGACTATGGCTACACCTTC. This sequence encodes CASSPDYGYTF.

The chain employs TRBV7-2 and TRBJ2-2, with unresolved D. Germline V gene lookup returns CDR1 SGHTA and CDR2 FQGNSA. V lost 5 bases to trimming and J lost 1 base, with 8 bases between them. The CDR3 covers 14 residues. The CDR3 sequence: CASSRLLNTGELFF. CDR3 DNA sequence: TGTGCCAGCAGCCGGCTCTTGAACACCGGGGAGCTGTTTTTT. Full variable domain (remainder filled in from reference TRBV7-2 and TRBJ2-2): GAGVSQSPSNKVTEKGKDVELRCDPISGHTALYWYRQSLGQGLEFLIYFQGNSAPDKSGLPSDRFSAERTGGSVSTLTIQRTQQEDSAVYLCASSRLLNTGELFFGEGSRLTVL.

The chain is built from TRBV7-9 and TRBJ2-1; no reliable D call. Trimming shortened V by 4 bases and J by 12 bases, and 19 bases separated the two germline ends. This CDR3 contains 14 residues. The germline V gene has CDR1 SEHNR and CDR2 FQNEAQ (reference sequence). The CDR3 spells CASSSTMLLMGQFF. The CDR3 DNA follows: TGTGCCAGCAGCTCCACCATGCTCCTTATGGGGCAGTTCTTC.

This clone was recorded once. V is TRBV27 and J is TRBJ2-1; the match to TRBD2 covers 8 bases. This CDR3 region has 15 residues. The V segment lost 2 bases and the J segment 6 bases; nucleotides outside the gene matches: 6. Germline CDR1 is MNHEY and CDR2 is SMNVEV (reference sequence). The DNA for the CDR3 is TGTGCCAGCAGTTTAGGGACTAGTTCTCCCAATGAGCAGTTCTTC. Its protein product is CASSLGTSSPNEQFF.

J is TRBJ1-5 and V is TRBV14; 7 bases match TRBD1. V shed 5 bases and J 1 base; nucleotides not matched to a gene: 2. The CDR3 spans 14 residues. Germline CDR1 is SGHDN and CDR2 is FVKESK. CDR3 nucleotide sequence: TGTGCCAGCAGCAAAGGGGGCAGCAATCAGCCCCAGCATTTT. Translation gives CASSKGGSNQPQHF.

The CDR3 spells CASSESGGYGYTF. The DNA for the CDR3 is TGTGCCAGCAGTGAATCGGGTGGCTATGGCTACACCTTC. The chain couples TRBV6-1 to TRBJ1-2; D is unresolved. CDR3 length equals 13 residues. Trimming left V 2 bases short and J 4 bases short, with 8 bases between. CDR1 and CDR2 from the germline V gene are MNHNS and SASEGT.

The V call is TRBV5-1, the J call TRBJ1-1; 7 nucleotides agree with TRBD1. Germline V gene sequence: CDR1 SGHRS, CDR2 YFSETQ. After removal of 0 bases from V and 12 bases from J, the junction contained 11 bases not matched to a gene. There are 14 residues in the CDR3. As DNA, the CDR3 is TGCGCCAGCAGCTTGGCGGGACAGAGAACAAACACTTTCTTT. It encodes CASSLAGQRTNTFF.

The chain couples TRBV7-9 to TRBJ2-1, with 13 bases matching TRBD2. J was trimmed by 8 bases and V by 4 bases; bases with no gene match: 5. The V gene's germline CDR1 is SEHNR and CDR2 FQNEAQ (reference sequence). This CDR3 has 15 residues. CDR3 region: CASSSLLAGGHEQFF. Written as DNA, the CDR3 is TGTGCCAGCAGCTCATTACTAGCGGGGGGGCATGAGCAGTTCTTC.

This clone was picked up one time. The rearrangement links TRBV2 to TRBJ1-2; D perhaps matches TRBD1 (6 bases). The CDR3 is 15 residues long. Per the germline V gene, CDR1 is SNHLY and CDR2 is FYNNEI. The V gene lost 5 bases and the J gene lost 1 base, with 14 bases spanning the gap. CDR3 nucleotide sequence: TGTGCCAGCAGTTACCACAGGGTTAGTAACTATGGCTACACCTTC. Translated: CASSYHRVSNYGYTF.

The chain employs TRBV9 and TRBJ2-3, with 7 positions matching TRBD1. V was clipped by 3 bases and J by 3 bases; unmatched bases: 4. Germline V gene data show CDR1 as SGDLS and CDR2 as YYNGEE. The CDR3 totals 14 residues. The DNA of the CDR3 is TGTGCCAGCAGCGACAGGACAGGAACAGATACGCAGTATTTT. Its translation is CASSDRTGTDTQYF.

CDR3 bases: TGTGCCAGCAGTTACTCCGGGGCTAGGGTCCTGACTTTC. It specifies CASSYSGARVLTF. The rearrangement links TRBV6-5 to TRBJ2-6, with D tentatively TRBD1 or TRBD2 (5 bases each). CDR1 is MNHEY, CDR2 SVGAGI, per germline. The CDR3 consists of 13 residues. Trimming stripped 0 bases from V and 13 bases from J, with 10 bases between.

The J gene is TRBJ2-7, the V gene TRBV28; a weak D match, TRBD1 (5 bases). V shed 6 bases and J shed 3 bases, with 12 bases lying between them. The CDR3 loop spans 13 amino acids. Germline-derived CDR1 and CDR2 are MDHEN and SYDVKM. CDR3 amino acids: CASRIDSSYEQYF. The CDR3 nucleotides read TGTGCCAGCAGGATAGACAGTAGCTACGAGCAGTACTTC.

The CDR3 sequence is CASRTATGGTEAFF. The CDR3 DNA reads TGTGCCAGCAGGACGGCTACAGGGGGCACTGAAGCTTTCTTT. The chain uses TRBV14 and TRBJ1-1; 8 bases are shared with TRBD1. Germline V gene data show CDR1 as SGHDN and CDR2 as FVKESK. Trimming removed 6 bases from V and 4 bases from J; junction bases left unmatched: 7. The CDR3 is 14 residues long. The full variable domain, completed using reference TRBV14 and TRBJ1-1, is EAGVTQFPSHSVIEKGQTVTLRCDPISGHDNLYWYRRVMGKEIKFLLHFVKESKQDESGMPNNRFLAERTGGTYSTLKVQPAELEDSGVYFCASRTATGGTEAFFGQGTRLTVV.

The chain carries TRBV7-6 and TRBJ2-3, with 8 bases aligning to TRBD2. The CDR3 covers 16 residues. Germline assignment: CDR1 SGHVS and CDR2 FNYEAQ. V shed 2 bases and J 4 bases; nucleotides not matched to a gene: 8. DNA of the CDR3: TGTGCCAGCAGCTTAAGTCCTACTAGCGGCTCAGATACGCAGTATTTT. Translated, it gives CASSLSPTSGSDTQYF.

The chain uses TRBV6-4 and TRBJ2-1; 11 bases line up with TRBD2. Germline CDR1 is MRHNA and CDR2 is SNTAGT. This CDR3 contains 16 residues. V lost 4 bases and J lost 6; bases outside the gene matches: 8. CDR3 sequence: CASSANSGGDPNEQFF. CDR3 bases: TGTGCCAGCAGTGCCAATAGCGGGGGGGACCCCAATGAGCAGTTCTTC.

The chain recombines TRBV6-2 or TRBV6-3 with TRBJ2-1, with a possible D match to TRBD2 (6 bases). The germline V and J ends were trimmed by 3 bases and 12 bases, with 9 bases remaining between them. From germline, CDR1 is MNHEY and CDR2 SVGEGT. This CDR3 comprises 11 residues. This CDR3 is CASSYGRGQFF. CDR3 bases: TGTGCCAGCAGTTATGGGCGGGGGCAGTTCTTC.

This clone was observed once. V and J are TRBV6-5 and TRBJ2-3; the match to TRBD2 covers 8 bases. The CDR3 runs to 15 residues. J gave up 1 base and V 6 bases, and 6 bases lay outside the gene matches. CDR1 is MNHEY, CDR2 SVGAGI, per germline. This CDR3 is CASRTGGAGTDTQYF. CDR3 nucleotides: TGTGCCAGCAGGACGGGGGGGGCAGGCACAGATACGCAGTATTTT.

V and J are TRBV3-1 (or the pseudogene TRBV3-2) and TRBJ1-1; TRBD1 matches 7 bases. The CDR3 contains 12 residues. J gave up 7 bases and V 5 bases, and 4 bases lay outside the gene matches. Germline CDR1 LGHDT, CDR2 YNNKEL (reference sequence). CDR3 DNA sequence: TGTGCCAGCAGCGCTCGGGACAGTGAAGCTTTCTTT. Protein product: CASSARDSEAFF.